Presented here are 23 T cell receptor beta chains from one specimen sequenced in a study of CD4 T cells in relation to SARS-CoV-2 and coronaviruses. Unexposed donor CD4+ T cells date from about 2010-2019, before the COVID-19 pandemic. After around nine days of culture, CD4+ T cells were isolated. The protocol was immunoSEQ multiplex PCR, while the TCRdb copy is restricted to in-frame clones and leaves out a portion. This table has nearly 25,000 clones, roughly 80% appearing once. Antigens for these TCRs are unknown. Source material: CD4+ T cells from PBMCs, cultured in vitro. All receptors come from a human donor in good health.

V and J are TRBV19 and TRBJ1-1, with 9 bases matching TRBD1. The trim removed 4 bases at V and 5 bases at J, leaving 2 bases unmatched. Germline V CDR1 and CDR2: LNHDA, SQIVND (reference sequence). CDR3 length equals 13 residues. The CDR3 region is CASSTQGATEAFF. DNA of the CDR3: TGTGCCAGTAGTACACAGGGGGCGACTGAAGCTTTCTTT. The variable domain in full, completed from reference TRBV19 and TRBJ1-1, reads DGGITQSPKYLFRKEGQNVTLSCEQNLNHDAMYWYRQDPGQGLRLIYYSQIVNDFQKGDIAEGYSVSREKKESFPLTVTSAQKNPTAFYLCASSTQGATEAFFGQGTRLTVV.

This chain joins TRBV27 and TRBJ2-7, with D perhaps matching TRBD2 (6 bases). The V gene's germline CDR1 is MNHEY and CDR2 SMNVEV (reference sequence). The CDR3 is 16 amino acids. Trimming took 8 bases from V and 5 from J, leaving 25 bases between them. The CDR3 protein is CASGPLAWVERDEQYF. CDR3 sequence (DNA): TGTGCCAGCGGCCCCCTGGCCTGGGTCGAGCGGGACGAGCAGTACTTC.

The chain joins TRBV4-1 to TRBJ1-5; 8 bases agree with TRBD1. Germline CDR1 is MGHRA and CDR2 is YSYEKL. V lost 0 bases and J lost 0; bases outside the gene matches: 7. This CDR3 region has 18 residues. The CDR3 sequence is CASSQDPQGAFSNQPQHF. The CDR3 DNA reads TGCGCCAGCAGCCAAGATCCGCAGGGGGCTTTTAGCAATCAGCCCCAGCATTTT.

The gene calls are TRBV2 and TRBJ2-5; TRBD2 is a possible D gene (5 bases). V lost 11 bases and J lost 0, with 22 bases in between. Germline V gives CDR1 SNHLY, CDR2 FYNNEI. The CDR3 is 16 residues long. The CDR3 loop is CAGTRRASPYQETQYF. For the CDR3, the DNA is TGTGCCGGTACCAGAAGGGCTAGCCCGTACCAAGAGACCCAGTACTTC.

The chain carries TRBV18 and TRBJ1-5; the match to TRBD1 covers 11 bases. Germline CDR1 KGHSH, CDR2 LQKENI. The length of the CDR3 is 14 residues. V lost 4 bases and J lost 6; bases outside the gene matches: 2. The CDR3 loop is CASSQDRGRQPQHF. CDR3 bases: TGTGCCAGCTCACAGGACAGGGGGCGTCAGCCCCAGCATTTT.

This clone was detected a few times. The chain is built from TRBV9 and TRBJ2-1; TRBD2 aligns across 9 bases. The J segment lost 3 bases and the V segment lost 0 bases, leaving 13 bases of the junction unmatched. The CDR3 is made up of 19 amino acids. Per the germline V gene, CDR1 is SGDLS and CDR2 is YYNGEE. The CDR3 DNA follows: TGTGCCAGCAGCGTAGGGTCCCTAGCGGGAACCCCTTACTACAATGAGCAGTTCTTC. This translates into CASSVGSLAGTPYYNEQFF.

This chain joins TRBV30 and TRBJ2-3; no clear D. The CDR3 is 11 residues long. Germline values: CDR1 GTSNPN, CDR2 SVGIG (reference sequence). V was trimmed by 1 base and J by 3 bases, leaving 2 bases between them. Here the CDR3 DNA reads TGTGCCTGGAGTGGTACAGATACGCAGTATTTT. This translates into CAWSGTDTQYF.

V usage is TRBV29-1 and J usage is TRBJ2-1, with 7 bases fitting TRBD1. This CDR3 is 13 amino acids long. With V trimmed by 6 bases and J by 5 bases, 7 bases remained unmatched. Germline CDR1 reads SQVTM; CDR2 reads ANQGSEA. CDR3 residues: CSVLTGRHNEQFF. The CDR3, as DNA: TGCAGCGTCCTGACAGGGCGGCACAATGAGCAGTTCTTC.

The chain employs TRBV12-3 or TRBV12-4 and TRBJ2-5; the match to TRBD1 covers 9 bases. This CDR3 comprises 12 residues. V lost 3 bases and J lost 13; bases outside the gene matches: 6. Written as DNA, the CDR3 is TGTGCCAGCAGTTTCGACAGGGGGGCACCGTACTTC. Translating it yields CASSFDRGAPYF.

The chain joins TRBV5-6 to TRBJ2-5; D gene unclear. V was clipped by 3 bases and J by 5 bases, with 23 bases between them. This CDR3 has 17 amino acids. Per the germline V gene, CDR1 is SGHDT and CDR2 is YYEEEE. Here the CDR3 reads CASSWSTNRAPGETQYF. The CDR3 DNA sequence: TGTGCCAGCAGCTGGAGTACAAATCGGGCCCCCGGGGAGACCCAGTACTTC.

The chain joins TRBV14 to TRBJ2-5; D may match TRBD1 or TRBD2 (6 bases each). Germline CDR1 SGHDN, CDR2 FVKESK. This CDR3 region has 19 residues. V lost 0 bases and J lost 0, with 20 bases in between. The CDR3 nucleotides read TGTGCCAGCAGCCAAGACGTATTGGGGGGCCGATATGACCAAGAGACCCAGTACTTC. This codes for CASSQDVLGGRYDQETQYF.

Here the CDR3 DNA reads TGTGCCAGCTCACCACAGCAACAAGAGACCCAGTACTTC. Residues: CASSPQQQETQYF. J is TRBJ2-5 and V is TRBV18; D not certain. Per germline, CDR1 KGHSH and CDR2 LQKENI. The CDR3 extends over 13 amino acids. The V end was cut by 1 base, the J end by 2 bases, with 5 bases between.

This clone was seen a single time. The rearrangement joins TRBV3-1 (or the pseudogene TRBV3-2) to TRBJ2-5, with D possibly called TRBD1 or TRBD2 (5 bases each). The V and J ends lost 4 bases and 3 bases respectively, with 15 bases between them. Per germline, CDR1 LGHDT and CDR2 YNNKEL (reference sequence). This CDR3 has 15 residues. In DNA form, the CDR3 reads TGTGCCAGCAGCCCCCTCGACTGGGGGAAAGAGACCCAGTACTTC. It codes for CASSPLDWGKETQYF.

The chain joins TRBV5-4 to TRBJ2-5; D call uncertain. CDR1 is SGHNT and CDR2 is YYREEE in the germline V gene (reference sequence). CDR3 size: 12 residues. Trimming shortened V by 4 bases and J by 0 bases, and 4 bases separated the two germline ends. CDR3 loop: CASSRDQETQYF. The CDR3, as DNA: TGTGCCAGCAGCCGGGACCAAGAGACCCAGTACTTC.

The CDR3 region is CASSERRSGGYTF. In DNA, the CDR3 is TGTGCCAGCAGTGAACGACGAAGTGGCGGCTACACCTTC. The chain carries TRBV6-1 and TRBJ1-2; D unresolved. This CDR3 has 13 residues. The V end lost 2 bases, the J end lost 8 bases, and 12 bases lay between the germline ends. The V gene's germline CDR1 is MNHNS and CDR2 SASEGT.

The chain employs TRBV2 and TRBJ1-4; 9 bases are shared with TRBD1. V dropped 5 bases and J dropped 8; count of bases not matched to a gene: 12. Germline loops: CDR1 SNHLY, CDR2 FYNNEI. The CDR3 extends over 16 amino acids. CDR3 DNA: TGTGCCAGCAGTCAGAATCCGGGACAGGGTGGGGAAAAACTGTTTTTT. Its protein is CASSQNPGQGGEKLFF.

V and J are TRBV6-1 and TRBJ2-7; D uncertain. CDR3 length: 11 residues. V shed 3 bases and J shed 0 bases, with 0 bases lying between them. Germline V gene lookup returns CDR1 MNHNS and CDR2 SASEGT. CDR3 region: CASSDSYEQYF. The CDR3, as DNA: TGTGCCAGCAGTGACTCCTACGAGCAGTACTTC.

The CDR3 nucleotides are TGTGCCAGCAGCTCGACAGGACTAGGGCCCCAGCATTTT. It yields the protein CASSSTGLGPQHF. This chain uses TRBV3-1 (or the pseudogene TRBV3-2) with TRBJ1-5; the D gene is possibly TRBD1 (6 bases). The V end was cut by 5 bases, the J end by 9 bases, with 14 bases between. This CDR3 has 13 amino acids. In germline, CDR1 is LGHDT, CDR2 YNNKEL (reference sequence).

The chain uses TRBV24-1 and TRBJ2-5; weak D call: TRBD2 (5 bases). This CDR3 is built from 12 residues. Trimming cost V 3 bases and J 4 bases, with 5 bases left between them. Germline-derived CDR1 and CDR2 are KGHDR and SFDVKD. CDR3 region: CATSDEGETQYF. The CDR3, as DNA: TGTGCCACCAGTGATGAGGGAGAGACCCAGTACTTC.

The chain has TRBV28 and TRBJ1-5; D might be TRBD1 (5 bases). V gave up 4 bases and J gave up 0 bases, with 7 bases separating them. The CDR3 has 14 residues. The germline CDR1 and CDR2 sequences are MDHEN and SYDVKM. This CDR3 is CASSSGGSNQPQHF. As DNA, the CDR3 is TGTGCCAGCAGTTCCGGGGGTAGCAATCAGCCCCAGCATTTT. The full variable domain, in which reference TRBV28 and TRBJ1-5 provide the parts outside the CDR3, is DVKVTQSSRYLVKRTGEKVFLECVQDMDHENMFWYRQDPGLGLRLIYFSYDVKMKEKGDIPEGYSVSREKKERFSLILESASTNQTSMYLCASSSGGSNQPQHFGDGTRLSIL.

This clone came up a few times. The CDR3 DNA reads as TGTGCCAGCAGTGAACCTATTCAAGCCAAAAACATTCAGTACTTC. Translating gives CASSEPIQAKNIQYF. The V and J genes are TRBV2 and TRBJ2-4; D gene uncertain. The V gene's germline CDR1 is SNHLY and CDR2 FYNNEI. This CDR3 has 15 residues. Trimming took 2 bases from V and 0 from J, leaving 8 bases between them.

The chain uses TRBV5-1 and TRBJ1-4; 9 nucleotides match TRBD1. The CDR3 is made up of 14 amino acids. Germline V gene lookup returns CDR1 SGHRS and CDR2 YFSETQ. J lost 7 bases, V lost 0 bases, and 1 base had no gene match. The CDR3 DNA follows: TGCGCCAGCAGCTTGGGACAGGGGGGTGAAAAACTGTTTTTT. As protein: CASSLGQGGEKLFF.

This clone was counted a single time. DNA for the CDR3: TGTGCCAGCAGCTTGGACAGCATGAACACTGAAGCTTTCTTT. This translates into CASSLDSMNTEAFF. The chain uses TRBV5-4 and TRBJ1-1, with D unclear. CDR1 is SGHNT, CDR2 YYREEE, per germline (reference sequence). The CDR3 is 14 residues long. Trimming removed 0 bases at V and 0 bases at J, with 6 bases between.